Given below is one T cell receptor (beta chain) in context. This specimen includes other DNA sequences encoding the same CDR3. CDR1 is MNHEY and CDR2 is SVGAGI in the germline V gene. The CDR3 consists of 13 residues. Trimming pared 4 bases from V and 0 bases from J, leaving 7 bases between. Study processing details: Quantification of nucleated cells was approximated via reference gene primer amplification. TCRdb's table, derived via immunoSEQ multiplex PCR, lists solely in-frame clones and lacks some. For V, J and clone size, that table is used; D and trimming come from the DNA. The sample includes over 110,000 clones, roughly 85% of them seen just once. The data originate from a study of blood T cell repertoires in COVID-19. The overall study: The samples span acute and convalescent COVID-19 from the United States, Italy and Spain.

The source material was peripheral blood. The clonotype originates from a man aged 55 to 69 with acute or convalescent COVID-19. V and J are TRBV6-5 and TRBJ2-7; no clear D gene. CDR3 region: CASSSGISYEQYF. The DNA of the CDR3 is TGTGCCAGCAGTTCCGGTATCTCCTACGAGCAGTACTTC.